This TCR beta chain was captured in a study of T cell changes during pregnancy in multiple sclerosis. V dropped 5 bases and J dropped 0; count of bases not matched to a gene: 6. The germline CDR1 and CDR2 sequences are SGHTA and FQGNSA. The CDR3 consists of 15 residues. TCRdb's copy holds only in-frame clones and misses some; the assay was immunoSEQ multiplex PCR. The sample yields roughly 35,000 clones, approximately 92% seen once. The specimen was PBMCs (not recorded whether the cells were cultured). The chain is built from TRBV7-2 and TRBJ1-2; 7 bases fit TRBD1. The sequence derives from a female donor with multiple sclerosis, enrolled in a pregnancy study. In DNA, the CDR3 is TGTGCCAGCAGCCCAGCTACAGGGGCTAACTATGGCTACACCTTC. It translates to CASSPATGANYGYTF.